This T cell receptor beta chain was retrieved from a study of siplizumab effects on memory and regulatory T cells (dated by TCRdb to the late 2010s). Study-wide context: The study looked at the effect of siplizumab, an anti-CD2 antibody, on alloreactive T-cell subsets in allogeneic mixed lymphocyte reactions made from human PBMCs. General findings and caveats noted by the study authors: Greater diversity appeared to be present in unstimulated naive T cells than in memory T cells, and a substantial contribution to the alloresponse seemed to be made by naive cells. Whether proliferating Tregs from siplizumab cultures actually had suppressive function was not functionally confirmed. Sequences below about 10^-5 frequency were poorly captured, so only a minor fraction of alloreactive clones could be mapped to unstimulated subsets. Siplizumab significantly reduced the cumulative frequency of alloreactive sequences traceable to unstimulated CD4+ memory T cells. For roughly 80-96% of proliferating CD4+ or CD8+ clones, no naive or memory phenotype could be assigned. Among mappable alloreactive CD4+ clones, an average Treg-derived fraction of about 69% was observed with siplizumab, compared with roughly 27% in control reactions.

TCRbeta CDR3 sequencing was performed on sorted unstimulated T cells and on proliferating T cells recovered from mixed lymphocyte reactions. Fresh whole blood from approximately 11 HLA-typed healthy donors served as the source for isolating PBMCs. From cysteine to phenylalanine, the CDR3 is 15 amino acids long. The CDR3 DNA has 45 bases and is translated from base 1. CDR1 and CDR2 are read off the germline V gene as MGHRA and YSYEKL. V is cut back by 5 bases and J by 2 bases, with 6 bases in the junction unmatched. Libraries were prepared through the immunoSEQ multiplex PCR assay. The deep sequencing platform assayed about 90,000 TCR templates per sample. Genomic DNA extracted from sorted T cells was used for TCRbeta CDR3 sequencing. The paper's data handling went like this. Clonal analysis of TCRbeta CDR3 data was done in the R programming language. Alloreactive CD4+ and CD8+ clones were defined by comparing unstimulated samples with post-reaction CFSE-low samples. Regulatory or non-regulatory origin of alloreactive CD4+ clones was assigned by matching sequences to the sorted unstimulated Treg and non-Treg repertoires. In TCRdb, the immuneACCESS table is reduced to in-frame sequences with V and J assigned. These tables do not hold every clone; where another copy was compared, an unresolved V gene accounts for under half, and the others remain unexplained. V and J calls and clone size follow that table, whereas D and trimming were derived from the DNA. Here the sample has around 78,000 clones; about 89% occur a single time. The ten largest clones take up approximately 30% of the sample.

Points on this clone: Which antigen it targets is not known. No per-base quality is available; no much larger clone lies one base away.

The sample was CD8+ T cells sorted from blood. The sequence links TRBV4-1 to TRBJ2-7; 10 of the junction bases match TRBD2. This clonotype was obtained from a human donor in good health. The DNA sequence is given as TGCGCCAGCAGCATACTAGCGGGAAACACCTACGAGCAGTACTTC. This yields the protein CASSILAGNTYEQYF.